This TCR beta chain was identified in a study of T cells expressing NK-cell markers. The CDR3 has 16 residues. TCRdb re-analyzed the 5' RACE reads; it lists each CDR3 protein once, without DNA. The sample table includes roughly 150,000 distinct CDR3 sequences. V usage is TRBV12-3 or TRBV12-4 and J usage is TRBJ1-3. The sample consisted of blood T cells: a sorted CD56 or NKG2C T cell subset, CD4+ or CD8+ T cells, or bulk PBMC T cells (not recorded which). The sequence was collected from a woman aged 18-70 years in good health. CDR3 region: CASSLARAFSGNTIYF.